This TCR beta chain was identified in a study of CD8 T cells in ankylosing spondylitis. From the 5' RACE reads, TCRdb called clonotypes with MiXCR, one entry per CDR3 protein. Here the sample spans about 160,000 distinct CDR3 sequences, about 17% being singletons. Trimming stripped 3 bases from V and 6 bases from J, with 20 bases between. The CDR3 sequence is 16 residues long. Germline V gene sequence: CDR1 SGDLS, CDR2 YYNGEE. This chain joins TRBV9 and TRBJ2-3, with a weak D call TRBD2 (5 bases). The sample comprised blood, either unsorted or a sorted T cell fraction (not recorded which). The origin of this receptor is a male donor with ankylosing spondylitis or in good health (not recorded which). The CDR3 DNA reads TGTGCCAGCAGCGCTAACCGGGATCTCCCTGGCGATACGCAGTATTTT. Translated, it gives CASSANRDLPGDTQYF.